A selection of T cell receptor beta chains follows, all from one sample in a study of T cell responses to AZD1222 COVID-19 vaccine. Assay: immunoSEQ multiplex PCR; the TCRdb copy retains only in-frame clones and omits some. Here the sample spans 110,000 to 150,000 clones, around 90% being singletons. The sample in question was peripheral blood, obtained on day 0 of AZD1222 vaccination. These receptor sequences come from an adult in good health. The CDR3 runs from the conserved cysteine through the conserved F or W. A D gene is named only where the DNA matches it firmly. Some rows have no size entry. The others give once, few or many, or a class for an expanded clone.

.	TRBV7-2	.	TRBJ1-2	CASSTLRGGYTF	TGTGCCAGCAGTACCCTCAGGGGTGGCTACACCTTC
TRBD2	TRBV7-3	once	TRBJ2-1	CASSRTSGYNEQFF	TGTGCCAGCAGCCGGACTAGCGGTTACAATGAGCAGTTCTTC
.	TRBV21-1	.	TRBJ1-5	CASSKGPGQGPRSNQPQHF	TGTGCCAGCAGCAAAGGGCCGGGACAGGGGCCCCGTAGCAATCAGCCCCAGCATTTT
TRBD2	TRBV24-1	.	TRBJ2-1	CATSDWTSGSEQFF	TGTGCCACCAGTGATTGGACTAGCGGGAGCGAGCAGTTCTTC
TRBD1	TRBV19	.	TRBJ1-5	CASSTRTGSQPQHF	TGTGCCAGTAGTACCCGGACAGGGAGCCAGCCCCAGCATTTT
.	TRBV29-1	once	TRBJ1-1	CSDALTGNTEAFF	TGCAGCGACGCACTTACAGGGAACACTGAAGCTTTCTTT
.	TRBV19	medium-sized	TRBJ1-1	CASSMSINTEAFF	TGTGCCAGTAGTATGTCCATAAACACTGAAGCTTTCTTT
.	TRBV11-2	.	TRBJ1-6	CASVGGSNNSPLHF	TGTGCCAGCGTGGGCGGCAGCAATAATTCACCCCTCCACTTT
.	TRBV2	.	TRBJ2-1	CASGGSGDNNEQFF	TGTGCCAGCGGTGGGTCCGGGGATAACAATGAGCAGTTCTTC
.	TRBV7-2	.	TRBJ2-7	CASSLGSPLGEQYF	TGTGCCAGCAGCTTAGGTAGCCCATTGGGCGAGCAGTACTTC
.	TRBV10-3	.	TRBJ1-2	CAIRGGLGIYGYTF	TGTGCCATCAGGGGGGGGCTGGGGATCTATGGCTACACCTTC
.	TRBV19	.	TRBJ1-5	CASSDPDSNQPQHF	TGTGCCAGTAGCGACCCCGACAGCAATCAGCCCCAGCATTTT
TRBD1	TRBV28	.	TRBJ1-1	CASTPGQLMYTEAFF	TGTGCCAGCACACCGGGACAGTTGATGTACACTGAAGCTTTCTTT
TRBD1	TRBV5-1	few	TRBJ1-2	CASSLDGQGAGYGYTF	TGCGCCAGCAGCTTGGATGGACAGGGGGCAGGCTATGGCTACACCTTC
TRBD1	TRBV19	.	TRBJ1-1	CASTQKGQRGEAFF	TGTGCCAGTACGCAGAAGGGACAGCGGGGCGAAGCTTTCTTT
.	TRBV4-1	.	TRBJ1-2	CASSQEFGGGGYTF	TGCGCCAGCAGCCAAGAATTCGGAGGAGGAGGCTACACCTTC
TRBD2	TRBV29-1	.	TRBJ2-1	CSYKGLAGVRNEQFF	TGCAGCTATAAAGGACTAGCGGGAGTTCGCAATGAGCAGTTCTTC
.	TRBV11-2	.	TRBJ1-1	CASSFPGRRGAEAFF	TGTGCCAGCAGCTTCCCCGGCAGAAGGGGGGCTGAAGCTTTCTTT